Below, 26 T cell receptor beta chains from the same sample are listed, as sequenced in a study of blood T cell repertoires in COVID-19. Generated by immunoSEQ multiplex PCR, the TCRdb table keeps only in-frame clones and is missing some. In the table there are approximately 210,000 clones, about 88% of which are singletons. Material for sequencing was peripheral blood. The receptors originated from a woman aged 40 to 50 with acute or convalescent COVID-19.

The chain combines TRBV2 with TRBJ1-3; D is unclear. CDR1 and CDR2 from the germline V gene are SNHLY and FYNNEI. V was cut by 1 base and J by 0 bases, with 7 bases left in between. The CDR3 length is 15 residues. For the CDR3, the DNA is TGTGCCAGCAGTGAAGGACTGAACTCTGGAAACACCATATATTTT. This gives the protein CASSEGLNSGNTIYF.

The CDR3 nucleotides are TGTGCCAGTAGTACGAGGACAGGGGGCCCTAATGAAAAACTGTTTTTT. Translated: CASSTRTGGPNEKLFF. The chain is built from TRBV19 and TRBJ1-4; 11 bases agree with TRBD1. The CDR3 is 16 amino acids. V lost 4 bases, J lost 3 bases, and 4 bases stayed unmatched. Germline V gene sequence: CDR1 LNHDA, CDR2 SQIVND (reference sequence).

V is TRBV5-8 and J is TRBJ2-5; the match to TRBD2 covers 8 bases. In germline, CDR1 is SGHTS, CDR2 YDEGEE. The V and J ends lost 6 bases and 4 bases, in that order; junction bases with no gene match: 11. This CDR3 has 15 residues. CDR3 region: CASTPGGPSLETQYF. The DNA of the CDR3 is TGTGCCAGCACCCCGGGGGGGCCGTCGCTAGAGACCCAGTACTTC. Filled out from reference TRBV5-8 and TRBJ2-5, the complete variable domain reads EAGVTQSPTHLIKTRGQQATLRCSPISGHTSVYWYQQALGLGLQFLLWYDEGEERNRGNFPPRFSGRQFPNYSSELNVNALELEDSALYLCASTPGGPSLETQYFGPGTRLLVL.

The chain has TRBV14 and TRBJ2-1; TRBD2 matches at 11 bases. With V trimmed by 4 bases and J by 5 bases, 19 bases remained unmatched. CDR3 size: 20 residues. From germline, CDR1 is SGHDN and CDR2 FVKESK. The CDR3 protein is CASSRFDFKHTSGGNNEQFF. The CDR3 coding sequence is TGTGCCAGCAGCCGATTTGATTTTAAACATACTAGCGGGGGAAACAATGAGCAGTTCTTC.

The V call is TRBV6-2 or TRBV6-3, the J call TRBJ1-2, with D unresolved. Deletions cut 5 bases from V and 0 bases from J, with 16 bases between. The CDR3 sequence is 16 residues long. CDR1 and CDR2 (germline): MNHEY, SVGEGT. The CDR3 DNA reads TGTGCCAGCAGTCCCCTGGCCCGACGGGCTAACTATGGCTACACCTTC. This sequence encodes CASSPLARRANYGYTF.

This rearrangement joins TRBV29-1 to TRBJ1-2; no firm D call. Germline values: CDR1 SQVTM, CDR2 ANQGSEA. This CDR3 region has 10 residues. V dropped 7 bases and J dropped 8 bases, with 11 bases sitting between them. The CDR3 loop reads CSDGYRGYTF. CDR3 in DNA: TGCAGCGACGGGTATCGGGGCTACACCTTC.

CDR3 sequence: CASSIRPDYGYTF. CDR3 DNA sequence: TGTGCCAGTAGTATCAGGCCAGACTATGGCTACACCTTC. The chain links TRBV19 to TRBJ1-2; D gene ambiguous. CDR1 and CDR2 from the germline V gene are LNHDA and SQIVND (reference sequence). The CDR3 runs 13 residues. Between the trimmed V and J ends, which lost 3 bases and 3 bases, there was a span of 8 bases.

DNA for the CDR3: TGTGCCACCTACACGATGCCGGGACAGGGGAATTTCGTGGGCTACACCTTC. It encodes CATYTMPGQGNFVGYTF. This sequence joins TRBV19 and TRBJ1-2; 10 nucleotides line up with TRBD1. The CDR3 extends over 17 amino acids. V shed 10 bases and J 8 bases; nucleotides not matched to a gene: 22. Germline-derived CDR1 and CDR2 are LNHDA and SQIVND (reference sequence).

This rearrangement joins TRBV7-2 to TRBJ2-5; 8 bases match TRBD1. The ends lost 10 bases at V and 1 base at J; junction bases unmatched: 5. Germline CDR1 is SGHTA and CDR2 is FQGNSA. The CDR3 sequence is 13 residues long. CDR3 sequence: CATQQGVQETQYF. DNA for the CDR3: TGTGCCACTCAACAGGGGGTCCAAGAGACCCAGTACTTC.

J is TRBJ1-5 and V is TRBV7-7; no clear D gene. The germline CDR1 and CDR2 sequences are SSHAT and FNYEAQ (reference sequence). V lost 0 bases, J lost 6 bases, and 6 bases lay in between. CDR3 length: 13 amino acids. CDR3 DNA: TGTGCCAGCAGCTTAGCGCTGAGTCAGCCCCAGCATTTT. It yields the protein CASSLALSQPQHF.

The chain has TRBV7-8 and TRBJ1-3; D is ambiguous. This CDR3 has 19 residues. The germline V and J ends were trimmed by 4 bases and 5 bases, with 27 bases remaining between them. Per germline, CDR1 SGHVS and CDR2 FQNEAQ. CDR3 nucleotides: TGTGCCAGCAGCTCCAGCCCATCCGGGGTTATGGGGAACCGAAACACCATATATTTT. It yields the protein CASSSSPSGVMGNRNTIYF.

V usage is TRBV11-1 and J usage is TRBJ1-2; maybe TRBD1 (6 bases). Germline V gives CDR1 SGHAT, CDR2 FQDESV (reference sequence). Trimming removed 5 bases from V and 0 bases from J, with 13 bases in between. The CDR3 has 15 residues. The CDR3 here is CASSLTGSANYGYTF. The CDR3 region has the DNA TGTGCCAGCAGCCTTACAGGGTCAGCTAACTATGGCTACACCTTC.

The DNA of the CDR3 is TGCGCCAGCAGCCAAGCCGGACAGATGAACACTGAAGCTTTCTTT. This gives the protein CASSQAGQMNTEAFF. The rearrangement joins TRBV4-1 to TRBJ1-1; D may be TRBD1 (6 bases). Germline V CDR1 and CDR2: MGHRA, YSYEKL. The CDR3 consists of 15 residues. Trimming took off 1 base at V and 0 bases at J, with 9 bases between the two ends.

The CDR3 region is CASSEGGRGNNEQFF. CDR3 in DNA: TGTGCCAGCAGTGAAGGGGGCAGGGGAAACAATGAGCAGTTCTTC. The chain joins TRBV6-1 to TRBJ2-1; possible D gene TRBD1, 6 bases. Trimming removed 1 base at V and 5 bases at J, with 12 bases between. CDR3 size: 15 residues. Germline V gene sequence: CDR1 MNHNS, CDR2 SASEGT.

The V call is TRBV4-2, the J call TRBJ1-3; D is possibly TRBD1 (6 bases). The CDR3 loop spans 15 amino acids. Per germline, CDR1 LGHNA and CDR2 YNFKEQ. Between the trimmed V and J ends, which lost 0 bases and 7 bases, there was a span of 13 bases. The CDR3 DNA follows: TGTGCCAGCAGCCAAGAACACAGGGTGGGGAACACCATATATTTT. It encodes CASSQEHRVGNTIYF.

The chain couples TRBV6-5 to TRBJ2-3; 10 bases map to TRBD1. Germline CDR1 and CDR2: MNHEY and SVGAGI. The CDR3 consists of 14 residues. With V trimmed by 5 bases and J by 7 bases, 6 bases remained unmatched. This chain's CDR3 is CASSIGTGVNTQYF. CDR3 bases: TGTGCCAGCAGTATCGGGACAGGGGTGAATACGCAGTATTTT.

The J gene is TRBJ1-2, the V gene TRBV6-5, with D possibly TRBD1 on 6 matching bases. V was shortened by 2 bases and J by 2 bases, with 6 bases between the two germline ends. The CDR3 is made up of 13 amino acids. Germline V gene data show CDR1 as MNHEY and CDR2 as SVGAGI. DNA of the CDR3: TGTGCCAGCAGTTACACAGGGAACTATGGCTACACCTTC. This encodes CASSYTGNYGYTF.

The V gene is TRBV12-3 or TRBV12-4, the J gene TRBJ1-6; 8 nucleotides agree with TRBD1. There are 13 residues in the CDR3. V trimming: 4 bases; J trimming: 15 bases; junction bases outside the gene matches: 8. The CDR3 bases are TGTGCCAGCAGTTCCCTGACAGGGGATATCCTCCACTTT. Residues: CASSSLTGDILHF.

This chain uses TRBV11-2 with TRBJ1-6; D may be TRBD1 (6 bases). Trimming left V 0 bases short and J 9 bases short, with 12 bases between. The CDR3 contains 15 residues. The V gene's germline CDR1 is SGHAT and CDR2 FQNNGV. The CDR3 region is CASSLEGALGSPLHF. The CDR3 DNA reads TGTGCCAGCAGCTTAGAGGGGGCGTTGGGTTCACCCCTCCACTTT.

CDR3 nucleotide sequence: TGTGCCTGGAGAAGGGACAGCCCTAACTATGGCTACACCTTC. Translation: CAWRRDSPNYGYTF. The chain employs TRBV30 and TRBJ1-2; 7 nucleotides line up with TRBD1. The CDR3 loop spans 14 amino acids. Per germline, CDR1 GTSNPN and CDR2 SVGIG (reference sequence). Germline trimming cut 3 bases from V and 0 bases from J; bases unmatched to any gene: 4. The whole variable domain, filled in from reference TRBV30 and TRBJ1-2, reads SQTIHQWPATLVQPVGSPLSLECTVEGTSNPNLYWYRQAAGRGLQLLFYSVGIGQISSEVPQNLSASRPQDRQFILSSKKLLLSDSGFYLCAWRRDSPNYGYTFGSGTRLTVV.

This clone has only one observation. V gene TRBV6-1 combines with J gene TRBJ2-3, with 7 bases identical to TRBD2. V dropped 3 bases and J dropped 0; count of bases not matched to a gene: 6. The CDR3 covers 16 residues. CDR1 and CDR2 from the germline V gene are MNHNS and SASEGT. The CDR3 nucleotides read TGTGCCAGCAGTGAGTTTGGGGGGGGAAGCACAGATACGCAGTATTTT. It translates to CASSEFGGGSTDTQYF.

This chain joins TRBV7-3 and TRBJ1-2; 9 nucleotides align to TRBD1. V shed 4 bases, J shed 7 bases, and the junction held 7 bases outside the gene matches. Per germline, CDR1 SGHTA and CDR2 FQGTGA. This CDR3 has 14 amino acids. The DNA of the CDR3 is TGTGCCAGCAGCTCATCCGGGACAGGGTTTGGCTACACCTTC. It encodes CASSSSGTGFGYTF.

This chain links TRBV7-6 with TRBJ1-1; D gene uncertain. CDR1 and CDR2 (germline): SGHVS, FNYEAQ. This CDR3 contains 15 residues. V lost 4 bases and J lost 5, with 17 bases in between. In DNA form, the CDR3 reads TGTGCCAGCAGCTCCCCGTTTCGGAGTGAGACTGAAGCTTTCTTT. Its protein product is CASSSPFRSETEAFF. Looking up the rest from reference TRBV7-6 and TRBJ1-1 gives the full variable domain: GAGVSQSPRYKVTKRGQDVALRCDPISGHVSLYWYRQALGQGPEFLTYFNYEAQQDKSGLPNDRFSAERPEGSISTLTIQRTEQRDSAMYRCASSSPFRSETEAFFGQGTRLTVV.

This rearrangement joins TRBV30 to TRBJ1-2; D gene uncertain. Germline V gene sequence: CDR1 GTSNPN, CDR2 SVGIG (reference sequence). The V and J ends lost 0 bases and 2 bases respectively, with 16 bases between them. The CDR3 length is 16 residues. CDR3 DNA: TGTGCCTGGAGTGTACAAGTGATTGGGGAGAACTATGGCTACACCTTC. Its protein product is CAWSVQVIGENYGYTF.

The gene calls are TRBV5-4 and TRBJ1-1; D may be TRBD1 (5 bases). This CDR3 has 14 amino acids. Germline V gene sequence: CDR1 SGHNT, CDR2 YYREEE (reference sequence). V lost 0 bases and J 5 bases, leaving 11 bases between the germline ends. The chain's CDR3 is CASSLGAGWTEAFF. The DNA for the CDR3 is TGTGCCAGCAGCTTGGGAGCAGGGTGGACTGAAGCTTTCTTT.

The V and J genes are TRBV2 and TRBJ1-2; maybe TRBD1 (5 bases). CDR1 and CDR2 from the germline V gene are SNHLY and FYNNEI. The V gene lost 4 bases and the J gene lost 6 bases, with 15 bases spanning the gap. The CDR3 totals 14 residues. CDR3 coding DNA: TGTGCCAGCAGTGGGGACTTAGCTAGGAATGGCTACACCTTC. It codes for CASSGDLARNGYTF.